This entry features one T cell receptor (beta chain) sequence. This clone appeared once. Its cognate antigen has yet to be identified. No much larger clone exists at a distance of one base, and base qualities are not known. The data were obtained in a study of blood T cell repertoires in COVID-19 (dated by TCRdb to between 2020 and 2021). Background on the whole study: Samples from collaborators originated in the United States, Italy and Spain and spanned both the acute and convalescent phases of COVID-19. The repertoires were released in a freely available public database meant as a resource for research on the immune response to SARS-CoV-2. Nearly every sample came with metadata listing a de-identified subject ID, COVID-19 status, age in years and sex. Where available, HLA class I and class II types were obtained from metadata supplied by the sample provider rather than from assay-based typing. Subjects who had been exposed to COVID-19, were actively infected with it, or had recovered from it provided the deeply sampled blood TCRbeta repertoires that made up the dataset. The samples were drawn from the first 160 participants of the ongoing ImmuneRACE study and from more than 1,000 subjects provided by 6 global collaborators. The prospective study material was composed of cDNA or gDNA derived from T cells, B-cell-depleted T cells, or PBMCs.

Inclusive of the bounding cysteine and phenylalanine, the CDR3 is 14 residues long. The only DNA kept is the CDR3, 42 bases in frame from the first base. V was cut back by 0 bases and J by 9 bases, leaving a gap of 12 bases between them. Sequences LNHNV (CDR1) and YYDKDF (CDR2) are obtained from the germline V gene (reference sequence). One collaborating source in Seattle enrolled patients during active infection and followed them longitudinally through the course of disease. The collaborating institutions used their own protocols to collect whole blood in K2EDTA tubes. For TCRbeta analysis, collaborators shipped samples in one of three forms: frozen whole blood, isolated PBMCs, or DNA extracted from either of those sample types. Points the paper makes about the study in general: The amount of clinical and demographic metadata varied by source and participant and was provided uncurated.

TCRbeta CDR3 regions were amplified from genomic DNA using the immunoSEQ Assay, a bias-controlled multiplex PCR. The original methods were these. Nucleated cell counts per sample were estimated from amplification of reference gene primers within the assay. Sequence reads were collapsed and filtered to measure the absolute abundance of every unique TCRbeta CDR3 rearrangement. For each sample, productive Simpson clonality was calculated as the square root of Simpson's diversity index across productive rearrangements. What TCRdb holds here is the immuneACCESS table cut down to in-frame rearrangements. Part of the clones is not present; checked against another copy, under half of the missing clones reflect an unresolved V gene, and the others are unexplained. V and J calls and clone size come straight from that table; D and trimming were deduced from the DNA. The sample table records 100,000 to 150,000 clones; 80% to 95% of these occur just once. Approximately 2% of the sample is held by the ten biggest clonotypes.

Input material: peripheral blood. Rearrangement joined TRBV15 to TRBJ2-1; a confident D gene designation cannot be given. The TCR was taken from a man between 50 and 59 years old with COVID-19, enrolled during active disease. This receptor has the CDR3 CATSRDLSQREQFF. The bases are TGTGCCACCAGCAGAGATCTCAGTCAGCGTGAGCAGTTCTTC.